This T cell receptor (beta chain) was found in a study of OX40 agonist ivuxolimab in advanced cancers. Per the germline V gene, CDR1 is MDHEN and CDR2 is SYDVKM. This CDR3 region has 15 residues. V dropped 6 bases and J dropped 13; count of bases not matched to a gene: 18. Profiling relied on immunoSEQ multiplex PCR, and the TCRdb table lists in-frame clones only, not all of them. The repertoire holds about 53,000 clones, nearly 90% seen once, with approximately 12% in the top ten. Material: CD4+ or CD8+ T cells sorted from blood, obtained in a trial of the OX40 agonist ivuxolimab. This TCR was recovered from an adult with an advanced solid tumor such as melanoma, head and neck, liver or kidney cancer. The chain employs TRBV28 and TRBJ2-7, with TRBD2 identical over 10 bases. The DNA for the CDR3 is TGTGCCAGCAGACCCGCGGCTAGCGGGAGACCATGGGAATACTTC. Translating gives CASRPAASGRPWEYF.